The sample holds many counts of the clone carrying this T cell receptor beta chain. Its antigen is undetermined. The data belong to a study of T cells in Graves' hyperthyroidism and ophthalmopathy. Duration under 3 months, a NOSPECS grade of at least 4, and a Clinical Activity Score of at least 3 characterized the ophthalmopathy patients. V trimming: 2 bases; J trimming: 7 bases; junction bases outside the gene matches: 8. The CDR3 is 16 residues long. Germline assignment: CDR1 LGHNA and CDR2 YSLEER. TCR beta CDR3 sequences were amplified from RNA transcripts. The HTBI primer set drove a first-round RT-PCR of the TCR CDR3. Via MiXCR, TCRdb re-called the multiplex PCR reads, giving one row per CDR3 protein. This table holds tens of thousands of distinct CDR3 sequences, approximately 52% found once. The study's findings and limits: In simple terms, a model built on 13 V-J features told ophthalmopathy apart from stable hyperthyroidism.

The sequencing sample was made of blood. The TCR originated in a woman in her forties with Graves' ophthalmopathy. The V gene is TRBV4-3, the J gene TRBJ1-6; 7 bases map to TRBD1. This CDR3 is CASSQTRGTLNSPLHF. In nucleotides, the CDR3 is TGCGCCAGCAGCCAAACCAGGGGGACCCTAAATTCACCCCTCCACTTT.